The entry that follows covers one TCR beta chain sequence. These data are taken from a study of blood T cell repertoires in COVID-19. Study details: There were acute and convalescent COVID-19 samples, and they came from the United States, Italy and Spain. In each case, the material was cDNA or gDNA derived from T cells, B-cell-depleted T cells, or PBMCs.

Authors' analysis steps: Estimated nucleated cell counts came from reference gene primer amplification. Sequencing used immunoSEQ multiplex PCR; TCRdb keeps in-frame clones, though not all of them. V and J calls and clone size are given by that table; D and trimming were obtained from the DNA. The sample yields approximately 330,000 clones, more than 75% seen once. The CDR3 has 13 amino acids. CDR1 and CDR2 from the germline V gene are KGHSH and LQKENI. V was pared by 3 bases and J by 2 bases, with 8 bases between. This clonotype was sampled from a woman aged 50 to 65 with active or convalescent COVID-19. The specimen sequenced was peripheral blood. The gene calls are TRBV18 and TRBJ2-7; D not resolved. Here the CDR3 reads CASSPGTTYEQYF. The CDR3 DNA sequence: TGTGCCAGCTCACCTGGCACTACCTACGAGCAGTACTTC. The full variable domain, completed using reference TRBV18 and TRBJ2-7, is NAGVMQNPRHLVRRRGQEARLRCSPMKGHSHVYWYRQLPEEGLKFMVYLQKENIIDESGMPKERFSAEFPKEGPSILRIQQVVRGDSAAYFCASSPGTTYEQYFGPGTRLTVT.